These T cell receptor beta chains were read from a single sample in a study of monozygotic twins with inflammatory bowel disease. TCRdb reprocessed the 5' RACE reads and keeps a single row for each CDR3 protein, giving no DNA. Recorded for this sample: more than 95,000 distinct CDR3 sequences. Input material: blood. All receptors come from a human donor with ulcerative colitis or Crohn's disease, or a healthy co-twin of an affected twin (not recorded which). Both conserved end residues are part of each CDR3. Fields, in order: V gene, J gene, CDR3 protein.

V: TRBV4-3
J: TRBJ2-7
CDR3: CASSQVLAGTYEQYF

V: TRBV12-3/TRBV12-4
J: TRBJ2-3
CDR3: CASSLGQGTDTQYF

V: TRBV20-1
J: TRBJ2-4
CDR3: CSARGGTGQGNF

V: TRBV7-2
J: TRBJ1-6
CDR3: CASSLVRGGYNSPLHF

V: TRBV20-1
J: TRBJ2-7
CDR3: CSARDTTSGGYEQYF

V: TRBV5-5
J: TRBJ1-1
CDR3: CASSSGGRDREYTEAFF

V: TRBV19
J: TRBJ2-7
CDR3: CASSIGGRSYEQYF

V: TRBV5-1
J: TRBJ2-7
CDR3: CASSGGLAGAHEQYF

V: TRBV5-1
J: TRBJ2-2
CDR3: CASSSRQGTGELFF

V: TRBV7-2
J: TRBJ2-7
CDR3: CASSLPSGPHEQYF

V: TRBV6-2/TRBV6-3
J: TRBJ2-3
CDR3: CASSSSVLAGYTDTQYF

V: TRBV12-3/TRBV12-4
J: TRBJ1-1
CDR3: CASTHGDTEAFF

V: TRBV5-1
J: TRBJ2-2
CDR3: CASSLVVTGSGELFF

V: TRBV18
J: TRBJ2-3
CDR3: CASSPNAGPGDTQYF

V: TRBV5-1
J: TRBJ2-7
CDR3: CASSLGVNSYEQYF

V: TRBV9
J: TRBJ1-4
CDR3: CASSARQGINEKLFF

V: TRBV6-1
J: TRBJ2-3
CDR3: CASSVFTGDVGDTQYF

V: TRBV29-1
J: TRBJ1-1
CDR3: CSDARWSSTEAFF

V: TRBV7-9
J: TRBJ1-6
CDR3: CASSLSGNSPLHF

V: TRBV16
J: TRBJ2-7
CDR3: CASSQSRVDEQYF

V: TRBV5-1
J: TRBJ2-3
CDR3: CASSLSGQGRTDTQYF

V: TRBV4-1
J: TRBJ1-5
CDR3: CASSQFFRGRASNQPQHF

V: TRBV12-3/TRBV12-4
J: TRBJ2-3
CDR3: CASTSGETFMDTQYF

V: TRBV6-5
J: TRBJ2-5
CDR3: CASSYSPSDEETQYF

V: TRBV29-1
J: TRBJ1-1
CDR3: CSVPGTGIISFF

V: TRBV19
J: TRBJ2-1
CDR3: CASSIGPGVSDRRNNEQFF

V: TRBV6-1
J: TRBJ1-5
CDR3: CASSVHRENQPQHF

V: TRBV18
J: TRBJ2-4
CDR3: CASSLPQGQGAPKNIQYF

V: TRBV7-8
J: TRBJ2-1
CDR3: CASSLYPVGSLPNEQFF

V: TRBV9
J: TRBJ2-7
CDR3: CASSVDPSGRWSYEQYF

V: TRBV7-2
J: TRBJ2-3
CDR3: CASSSGLVEDTQYF

V: TRBV29-1
J: TRBJ2-7
CDR3: CSVVADGSSYEQYF

V: TRBV28
J: TRBJ2-5
CDR3: CASSLIFRPTSGETQYF

V: TRBV12-3/TRBV12-4
J: TRBJ2-4
CDR3: CASSLGTGLGKNIQYF

V: TRBV12-3/TRBV12-4
J: TRBJ1-5
CDR3: CASSLGEQPQHF

V: TRBV20-1
J: TRBJ2-7
CDR3: CSARGTGTSVGEQYF

V: TRBV7-2
J: TRBJ2-2
CDR3: CASSGVSGRPDGELFF

V: TRBV20-1
J: TRBJ2-1
CDR3: CSARGLTGTPSYNEQFF

V: TRBV4-1
J: TRBJ2-7
CDR3: CASSQEGYEQYF

V: TRBV27
J: TRBJ2-1
CDR3: CASSFLAGVNEQFF

V: TRBV6-2/TRBV6-3
J: TRBJ1-5
CDR3: CASRPETGRANQPQHF

V: TRBV29-1
J: TRBJ2-7
CDR3: CSVTSYSYEQYF

V: TRBV5-1
J: TRBJ1-1
CDR3: CASSLARTANTEAFF

V: TRBV4-3
J: TRBJ1-4
CDR3: CASSQDPGAPNEKLFF

V: TRBV15
J: TRBJ2-7
CDR3: CATSLRSTATYEQYF